The present T cell receptor beta chain was sequenced within a study of shared clonotypes between healthy human individuals. CDR1 and CDR2 from the germline V gene are MNHEY and SVGAGI. This CDR3 is 14 amino acids long. V dropped 5 bases and J dropped 7; count of bases not matched to a gene: 6. This table comes from immunoSEQ multiplex PCR, and its TCRdb copy is limited to in-frame clones, with some not included. Altogether around 480,000 clones are present, over 60% being singletons, with the ten largest covering approximately 12%. The gene calls are TRBV6-5 and TRBJ1-5; TRBD1 agrees at 9 bases. The receptor was derived from a woman between 40 and 55 years old in good health. Some clones in this sample may be carry-over from other donors' samples. The sequenced sample consisted of PBMCs. CDR3 protein: CASSRTGGDQPQHF. In DNA form, the CDR3 reads TGTGCCAGCAGTCGTACAGGGGGCGACCAGCCCCAGCATTTT.